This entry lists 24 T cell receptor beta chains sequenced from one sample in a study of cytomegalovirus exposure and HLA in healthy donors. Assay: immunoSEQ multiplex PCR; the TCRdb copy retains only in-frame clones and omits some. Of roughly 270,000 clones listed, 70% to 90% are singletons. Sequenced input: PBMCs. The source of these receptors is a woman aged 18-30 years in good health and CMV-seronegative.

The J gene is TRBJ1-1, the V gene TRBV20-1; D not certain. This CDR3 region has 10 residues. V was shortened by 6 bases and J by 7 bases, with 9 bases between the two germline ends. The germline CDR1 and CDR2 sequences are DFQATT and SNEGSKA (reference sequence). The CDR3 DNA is TGCAGTGCCGGCGGCCGTGAAGCTTTCTTT. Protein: CSAGGREAFF.

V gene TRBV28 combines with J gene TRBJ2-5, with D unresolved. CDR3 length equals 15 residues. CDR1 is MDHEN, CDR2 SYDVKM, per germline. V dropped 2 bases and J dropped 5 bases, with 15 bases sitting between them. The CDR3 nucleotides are TGTGCCAGCAGTTTACAACGAACCGACGGGGAGACCCAGTACTTC. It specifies CASSLQRTDGETQYF.

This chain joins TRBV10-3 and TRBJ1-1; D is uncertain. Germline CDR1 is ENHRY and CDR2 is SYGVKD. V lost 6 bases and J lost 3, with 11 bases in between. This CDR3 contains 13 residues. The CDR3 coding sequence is TGTGCCATCAGGGAGGCAACGGACACTGAAGCTTTCTTT. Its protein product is CAIREATDTEAFF.

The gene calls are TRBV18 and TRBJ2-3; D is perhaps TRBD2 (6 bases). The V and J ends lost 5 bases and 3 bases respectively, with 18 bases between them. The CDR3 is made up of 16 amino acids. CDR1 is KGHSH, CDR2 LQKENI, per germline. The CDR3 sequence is CASSSLGGGRTDTQYF. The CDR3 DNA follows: TGTGCCAGCTCATCCCTGGGGGGAGGCAGGACAGATACGCAGTATTTT.

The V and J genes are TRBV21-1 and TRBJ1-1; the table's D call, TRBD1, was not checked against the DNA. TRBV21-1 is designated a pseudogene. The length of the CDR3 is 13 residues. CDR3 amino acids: CASRVDKNTEAFF. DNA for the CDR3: TGTGCCAGCAGGGTGGACAAGAACACTGAAGCTTTCTTT.

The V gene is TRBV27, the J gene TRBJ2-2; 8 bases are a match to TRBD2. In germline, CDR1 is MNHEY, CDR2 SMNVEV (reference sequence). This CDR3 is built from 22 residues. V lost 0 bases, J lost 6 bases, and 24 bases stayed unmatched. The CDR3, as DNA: TGTGCCAGCAGTTTATCGCATTGGCGGGACCGAATCATAGGCGGGGGGCCCGGGGAGCTGTTTTTT. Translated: CASSLSHWRDRIIGGGPGELFF.

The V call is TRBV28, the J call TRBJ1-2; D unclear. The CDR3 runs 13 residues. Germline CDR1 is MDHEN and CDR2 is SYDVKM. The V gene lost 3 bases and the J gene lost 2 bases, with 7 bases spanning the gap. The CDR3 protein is CASSFGPNYGYTF. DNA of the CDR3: TGTGCCAGCAGTTTTGGGCCAAACTATGGCTACACCTTC.

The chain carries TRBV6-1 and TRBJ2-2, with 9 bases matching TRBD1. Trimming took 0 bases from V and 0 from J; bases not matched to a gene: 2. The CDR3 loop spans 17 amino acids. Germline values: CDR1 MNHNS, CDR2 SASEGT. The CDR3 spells CASSEAGTGTNTGELFF. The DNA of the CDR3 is TGTGCCAGCAGTGAAGCCGGGACAGGGACGAACACCGGGGAGCTGTTTTTT.

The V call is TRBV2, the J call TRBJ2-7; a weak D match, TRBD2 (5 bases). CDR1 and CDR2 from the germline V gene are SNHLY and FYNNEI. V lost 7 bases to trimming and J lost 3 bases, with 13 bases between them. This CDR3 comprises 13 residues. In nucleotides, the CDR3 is TGTGCCAGCACCACGTCCGGGGTCTACGAGCAGTACTTC. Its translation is CASTTSGVYEQYF. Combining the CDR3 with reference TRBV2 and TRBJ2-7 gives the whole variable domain EPEVTQTPSHQVTQMGQEVILRCVPISNHLYFYWYRQILGQKVEFLVSFYNNEISEKSEIFDDQFSVERPDGSNFTLKIRSTKLEDSAMYFCASTTSGVYEQYFGPGTRLTVT.

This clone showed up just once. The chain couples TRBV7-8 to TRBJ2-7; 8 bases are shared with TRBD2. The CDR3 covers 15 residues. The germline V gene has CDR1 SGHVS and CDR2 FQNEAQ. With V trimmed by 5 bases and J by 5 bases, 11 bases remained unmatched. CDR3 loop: CASSVTGGPWDEQYF. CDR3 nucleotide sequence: TGTGCCAGCAGCGTAACGGGAGGGCCGTGGGACGAGCAGTACTTC.

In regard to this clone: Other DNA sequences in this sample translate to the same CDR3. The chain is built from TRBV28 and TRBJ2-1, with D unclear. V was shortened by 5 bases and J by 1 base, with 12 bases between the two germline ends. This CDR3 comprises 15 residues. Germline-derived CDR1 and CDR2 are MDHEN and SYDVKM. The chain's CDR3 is CASSPDLSSYNEQFF. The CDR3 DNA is TGTGCCAGCAGTCCCGACTTGTCGTCCTACAATGAGCAGTTCTTC.

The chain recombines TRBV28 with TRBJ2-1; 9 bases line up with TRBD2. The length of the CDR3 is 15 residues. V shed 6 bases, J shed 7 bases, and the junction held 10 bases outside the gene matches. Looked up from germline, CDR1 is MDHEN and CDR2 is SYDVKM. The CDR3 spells CASRPPGTSNNEQFF. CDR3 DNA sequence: TGTGCCAGCAGACCCCCAGGGACTAGCAATAATGAGCAGTTCTTC.

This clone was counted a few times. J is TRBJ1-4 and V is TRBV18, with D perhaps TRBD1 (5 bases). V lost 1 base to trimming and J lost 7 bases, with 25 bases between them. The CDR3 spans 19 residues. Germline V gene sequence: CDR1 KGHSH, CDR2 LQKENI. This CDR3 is CASSPQLLHNQGIGEKLFF. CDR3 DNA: TGTGCCAGCTCACCACAGTTGTTGCACAACCAGGGTATTGGTGAAAAACTGTTTTTT.

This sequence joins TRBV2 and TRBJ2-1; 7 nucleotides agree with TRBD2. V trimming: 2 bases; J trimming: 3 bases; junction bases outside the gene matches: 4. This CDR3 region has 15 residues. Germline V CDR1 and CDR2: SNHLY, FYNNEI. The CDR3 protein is CASSENLADYNEQFF. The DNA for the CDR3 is TGTGCCAGCAGTGAAAATCTAGCGGACTACAATGAGCAGTTCTTC.

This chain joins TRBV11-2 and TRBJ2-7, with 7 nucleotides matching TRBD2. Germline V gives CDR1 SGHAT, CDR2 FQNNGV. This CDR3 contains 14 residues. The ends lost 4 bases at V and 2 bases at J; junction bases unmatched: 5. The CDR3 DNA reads TGTGCCAGCAGCTGGTCTAGCGGAACCTACGAGCAGTACTTC. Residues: CASSWSSGTYEQYF.

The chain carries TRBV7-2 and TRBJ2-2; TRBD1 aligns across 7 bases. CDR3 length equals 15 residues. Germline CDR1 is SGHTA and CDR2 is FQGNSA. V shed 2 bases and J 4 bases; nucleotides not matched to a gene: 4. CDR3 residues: CASSLTAGGTGELFF. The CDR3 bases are TGTGCCAGCAGCTTAACGGCAGGGGGCACCGGGGAGCTGTTTTTT. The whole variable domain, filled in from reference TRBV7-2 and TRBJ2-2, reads GAGVSQSPSNKVTEKGKDVELRCDPISGHTALYWYRQSLGQGLEFLIYFQGNSAPDKSGLPSDRFSAERTGGSVSTLTIQRTQQEDSAVYLCASSLTAGGTGELFFGEGSRLTVL.

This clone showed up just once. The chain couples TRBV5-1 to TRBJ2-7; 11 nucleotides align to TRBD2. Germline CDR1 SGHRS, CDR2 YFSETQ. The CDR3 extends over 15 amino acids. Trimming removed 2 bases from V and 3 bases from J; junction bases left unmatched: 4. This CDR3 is CASSFGLAGSYEQYF. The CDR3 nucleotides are TGCGCCAGCAGCTTCGGACTAGCGGGTAGCTACGAGCAGTACTTC.

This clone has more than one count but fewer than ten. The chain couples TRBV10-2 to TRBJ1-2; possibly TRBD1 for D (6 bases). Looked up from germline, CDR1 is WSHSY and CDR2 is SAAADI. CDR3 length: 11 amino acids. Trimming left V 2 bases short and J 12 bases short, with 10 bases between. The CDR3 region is CASSEGGADTF. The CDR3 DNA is TGCGCCAGCAGTGAGGGGGGCGCCGACACCTTC.

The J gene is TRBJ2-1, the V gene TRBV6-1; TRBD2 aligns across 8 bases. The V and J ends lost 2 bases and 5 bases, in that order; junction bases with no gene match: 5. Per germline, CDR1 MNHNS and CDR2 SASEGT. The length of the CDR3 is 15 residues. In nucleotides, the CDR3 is TGTGCCAGCAGTGAATTTACTAGCGGACACAATGAGCAGTTCTTC. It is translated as CASSEFTSGHNEQFF.

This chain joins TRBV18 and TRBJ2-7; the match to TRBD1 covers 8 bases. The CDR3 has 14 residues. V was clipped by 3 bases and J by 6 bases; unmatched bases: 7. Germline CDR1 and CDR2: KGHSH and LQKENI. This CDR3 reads CASSPGLQGGEQYF. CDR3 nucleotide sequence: TGTGCCAGCTCACCGGGCTTACAGGGGGGCGAGCAGTACTTC.

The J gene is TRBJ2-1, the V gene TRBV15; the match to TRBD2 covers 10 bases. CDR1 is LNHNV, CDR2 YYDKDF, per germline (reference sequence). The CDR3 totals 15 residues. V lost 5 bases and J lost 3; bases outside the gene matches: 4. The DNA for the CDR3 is TGTGCCACCAGCGAACGACTAGCGGGCTACAATGAGCAGTTCTTC. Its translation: CATSERLAGYNEQFF.

CDR3 residues: CASSQGVAGGYEQYF. The CDR3, as DNA: TGCGCCAGCAGCCAAGGGGTAGCGGGGGGCTACGAGCAGTACTTC. The chain links TRBV4-3 to TRBJ2-7; TRBD2 aligns across 10 bases. The CDR3 has 15 residues. Losses at the gene ends were 1 base for V and 3 bases for J; bases not matched to a gene: 3. Germline lookup yields CDR1 LGHNA and CDR2 YSLEER.

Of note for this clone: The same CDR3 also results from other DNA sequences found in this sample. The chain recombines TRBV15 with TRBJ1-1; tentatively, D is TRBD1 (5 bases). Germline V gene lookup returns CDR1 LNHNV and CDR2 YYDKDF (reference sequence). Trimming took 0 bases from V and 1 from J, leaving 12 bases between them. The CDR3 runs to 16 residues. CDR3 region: CATSRDFRGSNTEAFF. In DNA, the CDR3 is TGTGCCACCAGCAGAGATTTTAGGGGTTCGAACACTGAAGCTTTCTTT.

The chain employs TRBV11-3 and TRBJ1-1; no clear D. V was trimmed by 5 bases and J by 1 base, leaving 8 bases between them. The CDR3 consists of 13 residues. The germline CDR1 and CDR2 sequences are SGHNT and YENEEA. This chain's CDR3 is CASSRGSNTEAFF. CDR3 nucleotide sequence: TGTGCCAGCAGCCGAGGGTCGAACACTGAAGCTTTCTTT.